The 32 T cell receptor beta chains in this list originate from one sample, sequenced in a study of T cell repertoires in cytomegalovirus infection. From the reads, TCRdb called clonotypes with MiXCR, one entry per CDR3 protein. The data show some 500,000 distinct CDR3 sequences, with 33% seen just once and roughly a sixth held by the top ten. No antigens are known for them. Source: cultured PBMCs, taken from culture after CMV antigen stimulation. These receptors were taken from a human donor in good health (CMV status not recorded). Some clones in this sample may be carry-over from other donors' samples.

The CDR3 sequence: CAISAVDSNQPQHF. Here the CDR3 DNA reads TGTGCCATCAGTGCAGTAGATAGCAATCAGCCCCAGCATTTT. The chain couples TRBV10-3 to TRBJ1-5, with unresolved D. V lost 4 bases and J lost 0, with 7 bases in between. The CDR3 length is 14 residues. The germline CDR1 and CDR2 sequences are ENHRY and SYGVKD.

V is TRBV27 and J is TRBJ1-2; TRBD1 matches at 7 bases. This CDR3 comprises 13 residues. The V and J ends lost 6 bases and 7 bases, in that order; junction bases with no gene match: 8. Germline-derived CDR1 and CDR2 are MNHEY and SMNVEV (reference sequence). In nucleotides, the CDR3 is TGTGCCAGCAGCCCAGGGGGTTTGGCTGGCTACACCTTC. Its translation: CASSPGGLAGYTF.

The chain has TRBV30 and TRBJ2-6, with TRBD2 matching 7 bases. Germline assignment: CDR1 GTSNPN and CDR2 SVGIG (reference sequence). With V trimmed by 7 bases and J by 2 bases, 2 bases remained unmatched. The CDR3 has 13 amino acids. CDR3 in amino acids: CAFRGAGANVLTF. In DNA, the CDR3 is TGTGCCTTTCGGGGGGCTGGGGCCAACGTCCTGACTTTC.

The chain recombines TRBV6-1 with TRBJ1-1; D uncertain. This CDR3 spans 14 amino acids. V was shortened by 5 bases and J by 1 base, with 11 bases between the two germline ends. Germline V gene lookup returns CDR1 MNHNS and CDR2 SASEGT. CDR3 residues: CASSFGRWNTEAFF. The CDR3 region has the DNA TGTGCCAGCAGTTTCGGTAGATGGAACACTGAAGCTTTCTTT.

The J gene is TRBJ1-2, the V gene TRBV28; D not certain. V lost 6 bases to trimming and J lost 8 bases, with 16 bases between them. Germline values: CDR1 MDHEN, CDR2 SYDVKM. This CDR3 contains 13 residues. The CDR3 loop reads CASSRTYPGGYTF. The DNA of the CDR3 is TGTGCCAGCAGCCGAACTTACCCTGGAGGCTACACCTTC.

In this sample, this clonotype turned up once. A read error is possible here, since a much larger clone lies one base away. This chain uses TRBV7-9 with TRBJ2-5; D is ambiguous. The CDR3 is made up of 14 amino acids. Germline V gives CDR1 SEHNR, CDR2 FQNEAQ (reference sequence). V was clipped by 5 bases and J by 5 bases, with 15 bases between them. CDR3 bases: TGTGCCAGCAGCCCAATCGCGCACCTGGAGACCCAGTACTTC. Translation gives CASSPIAHLETQYF.

Only a few counts were recorded for this clonotype. V and J are TRBV18 and TRBJ1-4, with D hard to call. This CDR3 comprises 14 residues. Per the germline V gene, CDR1 is KGHSH and CDR2 is LQKENI. The ends were cut back, 3 bases at V and 6 bases at J, with 11 bases in the middle. Written as DNA, the CDR3 is TGTGCCAGCTCACCGAGTTGGCAGGATGAAAAACTGTTTTTT. Translation gives CASSPSWQDEKLFF.

This chain uses TRBV7-2 with TRBJ2-1; D tentatively reads TRBD1 or TRBD2 (5 bases each). The germline V and J ends were trimmed by 5 bases and 6 bases, with 29 bases remaining between them. The CDR3 covers 19 residues. The germline V gene encodes CDR1 SGHTA and CDR2 FQGNSA. The CDR3 spells CASSIPPSPRDVGTNEQFF. DNA for the CDR3: TGTGCCAGCAGCATACCTCCCTCACCCCGGGACGTCGGGACCAATGAGCAGTTCTTC.

The sample holds many counts of this clonotype. The J gene is TRBJ1-2, the V gene TRBV7-2, with D possibly matching TRBD1 (5 bases). This CDR3 comprises 14 residues. V was pared by 2 bases and J by 3 bases, with 10 bases between. Germline V gives CDR1 SGHTA, CDR2 FQGNSA. This chain's CDR3 is CASSLNGADYGYTF. In DNA form, the CDR3 reads TGTGCCAGCAGCTTAAACGGGGCGGACTATGGCTACACCTTC.

The chain couples TRBV6-2 or TRBV6-3 to TRBJ2-1; maybe TRBD1 (6 bases). The germline CDR1 and CDR2 sequences are MNHEY and SVGEGT. This CDR3 is built from 13 residues. V was shortened by 2 bases and J by 7 bases, with 9 bases between the two germline ends. The CDR3 region is CASSYQGSNEQFF. The CDR3 nucleotides are TGTGCCAGCAGTTACCAGGGGAGTAATGAGCAGTTCTTC.

The chain joins TRBV7-9 to TRBJ2-3, with 8 bases matching TRBD2. This CDR3 has 14 amino acids. Losses at the gene ends were 3 bases for V and 6 bases for J; bases not matched to a gene: 5. Per germline, CDR1 SEHNR and CDR2 FQNEAQ (reference sequence). The CDR3 protein is CASSFGLAGDTQYF. The DNA for the CDR3 is TGTGCCAGCAGCTTCGGACTAGCTGGTGATACGCAGTATTTT.

The chain is built from TRBV2 and TRBJ1-6, with D perhaps matching TRBD1 (5 bases). The CDR3 covers 15 residues. Germline V gene sequence: CDR1 SNHLY, CDR2 FYNNEI. The germline V and J ends were trimmed by 1 base and 9 bases, with 13 bases remaining between them. CDR3 protein: CASSEVQGSSSPLHF. Written as DNA, the CDR3 is TGTGCCAGCAGTGAAGTGCAGGGCTCTTCTTCACCCCTCCACTTT.

The CDR3 protein is CASSGPRTDTQYF. The CDR3 coding sequence is TGTGCCAGCAGCGGGCCCCGCACAGATACGCAGTATTTT. This rearrangement joins TRBV7-2 to TRBJ2-3; no clear D. Looked up from germline, CDR1 is SGHTA and CDR2 is FQGNSA. This CDR3 region has 13 residues. V dropped 5 bases and J dropped 1 base, with 7 bases sitting between them. The full variable domain, its missing parts supplied by reference TRBV7-2 and TRBJ2-3, is GAGVSQSPSNKVTEKGKDVELRCDPISGHTALYWYRQSLGQGLEFLIYFQGNSAPDKSGLPSDRFSAERTGGSVSTLTIQRTQQEDSAVYLCASSGPRTDTQYFGPGTRLTVL.

This clonotype was seen only a few times. This sequence joins TRBV10-3 and TRBJ2-7; tentatively, D is TRBD1 or TRBD2 (5 bases each). The CDR3 extends over 12 amino acids. The V gene's germline CDR1 is ENHRY and CDR2 SYGVKD. The V end was cut by 11 bases, the J end by 7 bases, with 18 bases between. CDR3 loop: CASKGTRGEQYV. The CDR3 coding sequence is TGTGCCTCTAAAGGCACGAGGGGAGAGCAGTACGTC.

The V call is TRBV7-2, the J call TRBJ2-7, with a weak D call TRBD2 (6 bases). Trimming removed 5 bases from V and 6 bases from J, with 26 bases in between. Looked up from germline, CDR1 is SGHTA and CDR2 is FQGNSA. There are 17 residues in the CDR3. The CDR3 reads CASSIAGDSSRMGEQYF. As DNA, the CDR3 is TGTGCCAGCAGCATTGCCGGGGACTCCTCCCGGATGGGCGAGCAGTACTTC. Together with reference TRBV7-2 and TRBJ2-7, the CDR3 gives the full variable domain: GAGVSQSPSNKVTEKGKDVELRCDPISGHTALYWYRQSLGQGLEFLIYFQGNSAPDKSGLPSDRFSAERTGGSVSTLTIQRTQQEDSAVYLCASSIAGDSSRMGEQYFGPGTRLTVT.

This rearrangement joins TRBV5-4 to TRBJ2-1, with 16 bases matching TRBD2. V shed 0 bases, J shed 4 bases, and the junction held 1 base outside the gene matches. Looked up from germline, CDR1 is SGHNT and CDR2 is YYREEE (reference sequence). The length of the CDR3 is 17 residues. As DNA, the CDR3 is TGTGCCAGCAGCTTGGCGGGACTAGCGGGAGGGTACAATGAGCAGTTCTTC. This gives the protein CASSLAGLAGGYNEQFF.

The CDR3 sequence: CASSPGGAGAYEQYF. The CDR3 DNA follows: TGTGCCAGTAGCCCCGGGGGAGCGGGAGCCTACGAGCAGTACTTC. The V gene is TRBV19, the J gene TRBJ2-7; TRBD2 aligns across 8 bases. The germline gives CDR1 LNHDA, CDR2 SQIVND (reference sequence). CDR3 size: 15 residues. The junction had 9 bases not matched to a gene; V was cut back by 6 bases and J by 2 bases. Full variable domain (outside the CDR3, taken from reference TRBV19 and TRBJ2-7): DGGITQSPKYLFRKEGQNVTLSCEQNLNHDAMYWYRQDPGQGLRLIYYSQIVNDFQKGDIAEGYSVSREKKESFPLTVTSAQKNPTAFYLCASSPGGAGAYEQYFGPGTRLTVT.

The rearrangement links TRBV7-9 to TRBJ2-2; 7 bases are a match to TRBD1. V shed 4 bases, J shed 4 bases, and the junction held 9 bases outside the gene matches. From germline, CDR1 is SEHNR and CDR2 FQNEAQ (reference sequence). The CDR3 is 16 residues long. CDR3 coding DNA: TGTGCCAGCAGCTCCCTCCGACAGGGACCCACCGGGGAGCTGTTTTTT. Residues: CASSSLRQGPTGELFF. Full variable domain (rest looked up from reference TRBV7-9 and TRBJ2-2): DTGVSQNPRHKITKRGQNVTFRCDPISEHNRLYWYRQTLGQGPEFLTYFQNEAQLEKSRLLSDRFSAERPKGSFSTLEIQRTEQGDSAMYLCASSSLRQGPTGELFFGEGSRLTVL.

The chain links TRBV6-2 or TRBV6-3 to TRBJ2-7; 7 bases fit TRBD2. Looked up from germline, CDR1 is MNHEY and CDR2 is SVGEGT. V dropped 5 bases and J dropped 1; count of bases not matched to a gene: 17. There are 18 residues in the CDR3. The CDR3 nucleotides read TGTGCCAGCAGTCCTCCTCGAGGGAGGGCATTCGCGTCCTACGAGCAGTACTTC. Its protein product is CASSPPRGRAFASYEQYF.

The chain carries TRBV7-2 and TRBJ2-2; TRBD2 is a possible D gene (6 bases). The CDR3 sequence is 15 residues long. Germline CDR1 SGHTA, CDR2 FQGNSA. Trimming left V 4 bases short and J 4 bases short, with 13 bases between. CDR3: CASSWRRGGTGELFF. The CDR3 DNA sequence: TGTGCCAGCAGCTGGAGAAGGGGAGGCACCGGGGAGCTGTTTTTT.

This clonotype was observed a few times. This rearrangement joins TRBV7-2 to TRBJ2-3; no clear D gene. The V and J ends lost 6 bases and 4 bases respectively, with 11 bases between them. The germline CDR1 and CDR2 sequences are SGHTA and FQGNSA. The CDR3 is 13 residues long. Written as DNA, the CDR3 is TGTGCCAGCAGGAATGGGTTCGCAGATACGCAGTATTTT. This gives the protein CASRNGFADTQYF.

The V gene is TRBV20-1, the J gene TRBJ2-4; D remains unclear. The CDR3 contains 11 residues. Trimming removed 6 bases from V and 5 bases from J, with 8 bases in between. CDR1 and CDR2 (germline): DFQATT, SNEGSKA (reference sequence). CDR3 loop: CSAAGQNIQYF. The CDR3, as DNA: TGCAGTGCCGCCGGGCAAAACATTCAGTACTTC.

The V and J genes are TRBV7-2 and TRBJ2-3; perhaps TRBD2 as D (6 bases). The V end lost 2 bases, the J end lost 6 bases, and 15 bases lay between the germline ends. From germline, CDR1 is SGHTA and CDR2 FQGNSA. The CDR3 is 15 residues long. DNA for the CDR3: TGTGCCAGCAGCTTAAATTCGGGTGGGGGGGATACGCAGTATTTT. Protein sequence: CASSLNSGGGDTQYF.

The table lists this clonotype with a few counts. V gene TRBV7-2 combines with J gene TRBJ2-1; 11 bases line up with TRBD2. The CDR3 runs to 13 residues. Germline V gene sequence: CDR1 SGHTA, CDR2 FQGNSA. Trimming removed 7 bases from V and 6 bases from J; junction bases left unmatched: 2. CDR3 bases: TGTGCCAGCATGCTAGCGGGAGGCAATGAGCAGTTCTTC. Amino acid sequence: CASMLAGGNEQFF. The variable domain in full, completed from reference TRBV7-2 and TRBJ2-1, reads GAGVSQSPSNKVTEKGKDVELRCDPISGHTALYWYRQSLGQGLEFLIYFQGNSAPDKSGLPSDRFSAERTGGSVSTLTIQRTQQEDSAVYLCASMLAGGNEQFFGPGTRLTVL.

The CDR3, as DNA: TGTGCCAGCAGCTTAGTTCTGGCGGGAGTGGAAAAGACCCAGTACTTC. This encodes CASSLVLAGVEKTQYF. This rearrangement joins TRBV7-9 to TRBJ2-5, with 7 bases that match TRBD2. V dropped 1 base and J dropped 6; count of bases not matched to a gene: 11. The CDR3 length is 16 residues. The V gene's germline CDR1 is SEHNR and CDR2 FQNEAQ (reference sequence).

The chain is built from TRBV11-2 and TRBJ2-1; D call uncertain. The CDR3 covers 15 residues. Trimming took off 2 bases at V and 5 bases at J, with 13 bases between the two ends. Looked up from germline, CDR1 is SGHAT and CDR2 is FQNNGV. CDR3 DNA: TGTGCCAGCAGCTTACGCGGTCGGACCAACAATGAGCAGTTCTTC. Protein: CASSLRGRTNNEQFF.

This clonotype came up a few times. The V call is TRBV5-4, the J call TRBJ2-2; 7 bases line up with TRBD1. Germline CDR1 SGHNT, CDR2 YYREEE (reference sequence). The CDR3 covers 14 residues. V lost 0 bases, J lost 10 bases, and 6 bases stayed unmatched. CDR3 in DNA: TGTGCCAGCAGCTTGGGACAGGGAAAGGAGGAGCTGTTTTTT. Translation: CASSLGQGKEELFF.

The genes are TRBV4-1 and TRBJ2-3; 11 positions agree with TRBD2. Losses at the gene ends were 3 bases for V and 5 bases for J; bases not matched to a gene: 13. Germline CDR1 is MGHRA and CDR2 is YSYEKL. CDR3 size: 18 residues. CDR3 in DNA: TGCGCCAGCAGCCAGGACTCATTAGCGGGGGGGCAAGGAGATACGCAGTATTTT. Protein product: CASSQDSLAGGQGDTQYF.

In its sample, this clonotype was seen a few times. This chain connects TRBV6-6 to TRBJ1-5, with D unclear. Germline V gene sequence: CDR1 MNHNY, CDR2 SVGAGI (reference sequence). The V end lost 7 bases, the J end lost 6 bases, and 13 bases lay between the germline ends. This CDR3 has 13 residues. CDR3 loop: CASIDNRIQPQHF. The DNA of the CDR3 is TGTGCCAGCATTGACAATAGGATTCAGCCCCAGCATTTT.

The chain uses TRBV19 and TRBJ2-3; no clear D gene. Germline assignment: CDR1 LNHDA and CDR2 SQIVND (reference sequence). CDR3 size: 13 residues. V lost 5 bases and J 5 bases, leaving 11 bases between the germline ends. CDR3: CASSAQLRDTQYF. In nucleotides, the CDR3 is TGTGCCAGTAGTGCTCAACTGAGAGATACGCAGTATTTT.

The chain carries TRBV11-2 and TRBJ2-7; TRBD1 is a possible D gene (6 bases). The CDR3 covers 15 residues. Germline CDR1 is SGHAT and CDR2 is FQNNGV. Trimming left V 1 base short and J 0 bases short, with 10 bases between. CDR3 bases: TGTGCCAGCAGCTTAGGGATGGACAGCTCCTACGAGCAGTACGTC. Encoded protein: CASSLGMDSSYEQYV.

The chain uses TRBV7-9 and TRBJ2-7; D is unclear. V lost 9 bases and J lost 2, with 17 bases in between. Germline CDR1 and CDR2: SEHNR and FQNEAQ (reference sequence). The CDR3 spans 14 residues. CDR3 region: CASVFENTPYEQYF. CDR3 in DNA: TGTGCCAGTGTATTTGAGAACACACCCTACGAGCAGTACTTC.